The 22 T cell receptor beta chains presented below share a single source sample, sequenced in a study of T cell responses to AZD1222 COVID-19 vaccine. Produced via immunoSEQ multiplex PCR; TCRdb's table is partial and in-frame only. The table includes roughly 100,000 clones, roughly 82% detected once. The input for sequencing was peripheral blood, taken on day 0 of AZD1222 vaccination. All receptors derive from an adult in good health.

The chain has TRBV14 and TRBJ2-5, with D uncertain. V lost 4 bases, J lost 9 bases, and 12 bases lay in between. The CDR3 has 12 residues. Germline CDR1 and CDR2: SGHDN and FVKESK. CDR3 nucleotide sequence: TGTGCCAGCAGCCGTTCAAGTACAGCCCAGTACTTC. Translating it yields CASSRSSTAQYF.

The chain employs TRBV2 and TRBJ1-4, with a weak D call TRBD1 (5 bases). This CDR3 is built from 19 residues. CDR1 is SNHLY and CDR2 is FYNNEI in the germline V gene. Trimming stripped 0 bases from V and 7 bases from J, with 24 bases between. The CDR3 sequence: CASSEAGFPFWGRSEKLFF. CDR3 bases: TGTGCCAGCAGTGAAGCTGGGTTTCCTTTTTGGGGGAGGAGTGAAAAACTGTTTTTT.

A note on this clone: This CDR3 is also generated by other DNA sequences in the sample. The chain has TRBV4-1 and TRBJ1-5, with D perhaps matching TRBD1 (6 bases). CDR3 length equals 14 residues. Germline V CDR1 and CDR2: MGHRA, YSYEKL. The V and J ends lost 1 base and 7 bases respectively, with 11 bases between them. The CDR3 loop reads CASSQGRGGQPQHF. In nucleotides, the CDR3 is TGCGCCAGCAGCCAAGGCAGGGGTGGCCAGCCCCAGCATTTT.

The table lists this clone with a few counts. This chain connects TRBV7-2 to TRBJ1-6; D ambiguous. Germline V gives CDR1 SGHTA, CDR2 FQGNSA. Deletions cut 1 base from V and 7 bases from J, with 11 bases between. The CDR3 spans 15 residues. CDR3 region: CASSLVDGANSPLHF. CDR3 DNA: TGTGCCAGCAGCTTAGTGGACGGCGCCAATTCACCCCTCCACTTT.

The CDR3: CASSGVLGGANEKLFF. The CDR3 DNA reads TGTGCCAGCAGTGGCGTGCTTGGGGGAGCTAATGAAAAACTGTTTTTT. The chain links TRBV2 to TRBJ1-4; weak D call: TRBD1 (5 bases). Trimming left V 4 bases short and J 3 bases short, with 15 bases between. The CDR3 has 16 residues. Germline assignment: CDR1 SNHLY and CDR2 FYNNEI. Based on the CDR3 plus reference TRBV2 and TRBJ1-4, the full variable domain is EPEVTQTPSHQVTQMGQEVILRCVPISNHLYFYWYRQILGQKVEFLVSFYNNEISEKSEIFDDQFSVERPDGSNFTLKIRSTKLEDSAMYFCASSGVLGGANEKLFFGSGTQLSVL.

This clone was detected only a few times. No DNA is shown, since the ends of the CDR3 on it are uncertain; the CDR3 is the one TCRdb lists. This chain joins TRBV9 and TRBJ1-2. Germline lookup yields CDR1 SGDLS and CDR2 YYNGEE. 14 amino acids form the CDR3, both terminal residues included. CDR3 protein: CASSVGPGFAGYTF.

This clone was detected only a few times. J is TRBJ1-5 and V is TRBV5-6; D uncertain. The CDR3 consists of 16 residues. The germline V gene has CDR1 SGHDT and CDR2 YYEEEE. The V end lost 2 bases, the J end lost 2 bases, and 14 bases lay between the germline ends. The CDR3 DNA follows: TGTGCCAGCAGCTTCCGATTGGGTGTAGGCAATCAGCCCCAGCATTTT. Translating gives CASSFRLGVGNQPQHF.

This rearrangement joins TRBV9 to TRBJ1-1, with 7 bases matching TRBD1. The length of the CDR3 is 15 residues. Looked up from germline, CDR1 is SGDLS and CDR2 is YYNGEE. The ends lost 3 bases at V and 0 bases at J; junction bases unmatched: 5. In nucleotides, the CDR3 is TGTGCCAGCAGCGGACAGGGTAACATGAACACTGAAGCTTTCTTT. As protein: CASSGQGNMNTEAFF.

The genes are TRBV5-1 and TRBJ1-5, with D maybe TRBD1 (6 bases). Germline V lookup: CDR1 SGHRS, CDR2 YFSETQ. CDR3 size: 15 residues. The V end lost 4 bases, the J end lost 2 bases, and 13 bases lay between the germline ends. The CDR3 region is CASSPGEFGNQPQHF. The CDR3 bases are TGCGCCAGCAGCCCAGGGGAGTTTGGCAATCAGCCCCAGCATTTT.

The table lists this clone with a count of one. The rearrangement joins TRBV5-5 to TRBJ2-5; D is perhaps TRBD2 (5 bases). The V gene lost 3 bases and the J gene lost 0 bases, with 12 bases spanning the gap. The germline V gene encodes CDR1 SGHKS and CDR2 YYEKEE (reference sequence). This CDR3 spans 15 amino acids. The CDR3 bases are TGTGCCAGCAGCTATTCTTCGACTAACCAAGAGACCCAGTACTTC. Its translation is CASSYSSTNQETQYF.

The rearrangement links TRBV21-1 to TRBJ1-5; the table's D call, TRBD1, has no DNA check behind it. TRBV21-1 counts as a pseudogene. The length of the CDR3 is 17 residues. The CDR3 region is CASSKTPGQGNHQPQHF. CDR3 in DNA: TGTGCCAGCAGCAAAACCCCGGGACAGGGCAATCATCAGCCCCAGCATTTT.

The chain links TRBV2 to TRBJ1-2; unclear D gene. The CDR3 extends over 15 amino acids. Germline lookup yields CDR1 SNHLY and CDR2 FYNNEI. Between the trimmed V and J ends, which lost 8 bases and 0 bases, there was a span of 16 bases. CDR3 protein: CASPLYGLTNYGYTF. CDR3 nucleotide sequence: TGTGCCAGCCCGCTATATGGACTGACTAACTATGGCTACACCTTC. Full variable domain (outside the CDR3, taken from reference TRBV2 and TRBJ1-2): EPEVTQTPSHQVTQMGQEVILRCVPISNHLYFYWYRQILGQKVEFLVSFYNNEISEKSEIFDDQFSVERPDGSNFTLKIRSTKLEDSAMYFCASPLYGLTNYGYTFGSGTRLTVV.

The V gene is TRBV5-6, the J gene TRBJ1-1; no clear D gene. V shed 4 bases and J shed 0 bases, with 16 bases lying between them. The CDR3 has 16 amino acids. Germline-derived CDR1 and CDR2 are SGHDT and YYEEEE. CDR3 in amino acids: CASSRDETGMNTEAFF. The CDR3 nucleotides read TGTGCCAGCAGCCGCGACGAAACGGGGATGAACACTGAAGCTTTCTTT. Variable domain in full (rest from reference TRBV5-6 and TRBJ1-1): DAGVTQSPTHLIKTRGQQVTLRCSPKSGHDTVSWYQQALGQGPQFIFQYYEEEERQRGNFPDRFSGHQFPNYSSELNVNALLLGDSALYLCASSRDETGMNTEAFFGQGTRLTVV.

The rearrangement joins TRBV7-2 to TRBJ1-5; 11 bases are shared with TRBD1. Germline trimming cut 7 bases from V and 7 bases from J; bases unmatched to any gene: 3. The germline CDR1 and CDR2 sequences are SGHTA and FQGNSA. The CDR3 totals 13 residues. The CDR3 spells CASTGQGGQPQHF. The CDR3 bases are TGTGCCAGCACGGGACAGGGGGGCCAGCCCCAGCATTTT.

This chain links TRBV6-5 with TRBJ2-7; D gene ambiguous. The V gene lost 6 bases and the J gene lost 3 bases, with 18 bases spanning the gap. The CDR3 length is 15 residues. Germline-derived CDR1 and CDR2 are MNHEY and SVGAGI. As DNA, the CDR3 is TGTGCCAGCAGAACACCGACGACACGGATCTACGAGCAGTACTTC. Translated, it gives CASRTPTTRIYEQYF.

J is TRBJ1-5 and V is TRBV25-1; the D gene is possibly TRBD1 (5 bases). Germline V gene sequence: CDR1 MGHDK, CDR2 SYGVNS. Trimming pared 6 bases from V and 1 base from J, leaving 16 bases between. This CDR3 is 16 amino acids long. This chain's CDR3 is CASSGLSWGSNQPQHF. CDR3 sequence (DNA): TGTGCCAGCAGCGGACTTAGTTGGGGCAGCAATCAGCCCCAGCATTTT.

This clone was observed a single time. This sample includes further DNA sequences coding for the same CDR3. The CDR3 bases are TGTGCCAGCAGCGTTAACTATGGCTACACCTTC. It translates to CASSVNYGYTF. The chain carries TRBV12-3 or TRBV12-4 and TRBJ1-2; D call uncertain. CDR3 length: 11 amino acids. The V end lost 6 bases, the J end lost 1 base, and 3 bases lay between the germline ends.

The rearrangement uses TRBV6-5 and TRBJ2-2, with D tentatively TRBD2 (7 bases). The V and J ends lost 6 bases and 5 bases respectively, with 16 bases between them. Germline values: CDR1 MNHEY, CDR2 SVGAGI. The CDR3 totals 15 residues. The CDR3 loop reads CASRDRGAYTGELFF. For the CDR3, the DNA is TGTGCCAGCAGGGACCGGGGGGCGTATACCGGGGAGCTGTTTTTT.

The chain is built from TRBV5-1 and TRBJ1-2; D gene unclear. V gave up 2 bases and J gave up 2 bases, with 10 bases separating them. The CDR3 extends over 14 amino acids. Per the germline V gene, CDR1 is SGHRS and CDR2 is YFSETQ. The CDR3 nucleotides read TGCGCCAGCAGCTTTTCGGAGACAAACTATGGCTACACCTTC. It codes for CASSFSETNYGYTF.

The V and J genes are TRBV5-1 and TRBJ1-2; D possibly corresponds to TRBD1 (5 bases). Germline V gives CDR1 SGHRS, CDR2 YFSETQ. CDR3 length: 16 residues. V lost 0 bases, J lost 8 bases, and 20 bases lay in between. CDR3 in amino acids: CASSLGYVSLRDGYTF. CDR3 bases: TGCGCCAGCAGCTTGGGGTATGTCAGCTTAAGGGACGGCTACACCTTC.

The V gene is TRBV7-9, the J gene TRBJ2-7, with 8 bases lining up with TRBD1. With 1 base clipped from V and 0 bases from J, the junction kept 5 bases outside the gene matches. CDR1 and CDR2 from the germline V gene are SEHNR and FQNEAQ (reference sequence). This CDR3 has 16 amino acids. Here the CDR3 reads CASSLGRTGSSYEQYF. The DNA of the CDR3 is TGTGCCAGCAGCTTAGGTAGGACAGGGAGCTCCTACGAGCAGTACTTC.

This clone occurred once. The gene calls are TRBV3-1 (or the pseudogene TRBV3-2) and TRBJ1-2; 11 bases fit TRBD1. Losses at the gene ends were 6 bases for V and 4 bases for J; bases not matched to a gene: 13. The germline gives CDR1 LGHDT, CDR2 YNNKEL (reference sequence). The CDR3 sequence is 17 residues long. CDR3 sequence: CASRPGTGGPLLYGYTF. CDR3 coding DNA: TGTGCCAGCAGACCAGGGACAGGGGGTCCGCTTCTCTATGGCTACACCTTC.